The 20 T cell receptor beta chains below all came from one sample that was sequenced in a study of T cell therapy after organ transplantation (dated by TCRdb to about 2019). Taken with the paper, the label for time point translates to: before start of T cell therapy. Library preparation employed the immunoSEQ multiplex PCR assay. The immuneACCESS repertoire file appears here via TCRdb, limited to in-frame rearrangements. These files lack a portion of the clones; in checked studies, under half of the deficit traces to unresolved V genes, and the cause of the others is not known. This sample has 44,000 or so clones in its table, and 85% to 95% of those were observed once. 2.5% to 4% of the sample is held by the ten biggest clonotypes. These receptors are not linked to any known antigen. Here the sequenced sample was CD8+ T cells from blood, taken before autologous CMV-specific T cell therapy. The source of these receptors is a human patient who had received a solid organ transplant and had CMV disease.

V gene TRBV20-1 combines with J gene TRBJ1-2; D uncertain. The length of the CDR3 is 11 residues. Trimming removed 6 bases from V and 8 bases from J, with 13 bases in between. Germline V gene lookup returns CDR1 DFQATT and CDR2 SNEGSKA (reference sequence). The DNA for the CDR3 is TGCAGTGCCCGCCCGGGTATGGGCTACACCTTC. It is translated as CSARPGMGYTF.

The chain is built from TRBV7-8 and TRBJ2-1; TRBD1 or TRBD2 may be the D gene (5 bases each). From germline, CDR1 is SGHVS and CDR2 FQNEAQ. There are 14 residues in the CDR3. Trimming shortened V by 1 base and J by 2 bases, and 6 bases separated the two germline ends. The CDR3 bases are TGTGCCAGCAGCTTAGTGGGACCCTACAATGAGCAGTTCTTC. Translating gives CASSLVGPYNEQFF.

The chain links TRBV7-9 to TRBJ2-3; 14 nucleotides match TRBD2. The CDR3 has 17 amino acids. CDR1 is SEHNR and CDR2 is FQNEAQ in the germline V gene (reference sequence). V lost 4 bases and J lost 0; bases outside the gene matches: 3. The CDR3: CASSSGLAGGSTDTQYF. The CDR3 DNA follows: TGTGCCAGCAGCTCTGGACTAGCGGGAGGAAGCACAGATACGCAGTATTTT.

The chain joins TRBV5-5 to TRBJ2-6, with D tentatively TRBD2 (6 bases). The CDR3 loop spans 16 amino acids. The V and J ends lost 1 base and 4 bases respectively, with 12 bases between them. In germline, CDR1 is SGHKS, CDR2 YYEKEE (reference sequence). The CDR3 DNA reads as TGTGCCAGCAGCTTGACTGGGGGGACGGGGGCCAACGTCCTGACTTTC. This encodes CASSLTGGTGANVLTF.

The gene calls are TRBV6-1 and TRBJ2-7; 9 bases match TRBD2. The CDR3 has 15 residues. With V trimmed by 2 bases and J by 6 bases, 8 bases remained unmatched. The germline V gene encodes CDR1 MNHNS and CDR2 SASEGT. Here the CDR3 DNA reads TGTGCCAGCAGTGAATCTGCGGGAGGGCCCCGCGAGCAGTACTTC. It codes for CASSESAGGPREQYF.

The V gene is TRBV19, the J gene TRBJ2-7, with 7 positions matching TRBD2. V was pared by 6 bases and J by 2 bases, with 10 bases of the junction left unmatched. This CDR3 contains 15 residues. Germline CDR1 reads LNHDA; CDR2 reads SQIVND (reference sequence). The CDR3, as DNA: TGTGCCAGTAGAACATCCCTAGCGGCCACCTACGAGCAGTACTTC. Translating gives CASRTSLAATYEQYF.

The chain links TRBV5-6 to TRBJ1-1; the D gene is possibly TRBD1 (5 bases). The CDR3 consists of 14 residues. The ends were cut back, 4 bases at V and 2 bases at J, with 12 bases in the middle. Germline V lookup: CDR1 SGHDT, CDR2 YYEEEE. CDR3 nucleotide sequence: TGTGCCAGCAGCATAGACAGACATAACACTGAAGCTTTCTTT. As protein: CASSIDRHNTEAFF.

The genes are TRBV29-1 and TRBJ2-1; 9 positions agree with TRBD1. The junction had 6 bases not matched to a gene; V was cut back by 6 bases and J by 6 bases. The germline CDR1 and CDR2 sequences are SQVTM and ANQGSEA. This CDR3 contains 13 residues. In DNA form, the CDR3 reads TGCAGCGTCGGACAGGGGTGGGTCAATGAGCAGTTCTTC. This translates into CSVGQGWVNEQFF.

This chain joins TRBV7-8 and TRBJ1-1; 7 bases are a match to TRBD1. In germline, CDR1 is SGHVS, CDR2 FQNEAQ. V shed 3 bases and J 8 bases; nucleotides not matched to a gene: 15. The CDR3 covers 16 residues. The CDR3 spells CASSFMGGEGAREAFF. CDR3 nucleotide sequence: TGTGCCAGCAGCTTTATGGGAGGAGAGGGGGCGAGGGAAGCTTTCTTT.

The CDR3: CASSYSSEGLDTQYF. The CDR3 nucleotides read TGTGCCAGCAGTTACTCGAGTGAGGGCTTGGATACGCAGTATTTT. The gene calls are TRBV6-5 and TRBJ2-3; possible D gene TRBD2, 5 bases. The V end lost 0 bases, the J end lost 6 bases, and 13 bases lay between the germline ends. This CDR3 has 15 residues. Germline V lookup: CDR1 MNHEY, CDR2 SVGAGI.

J is TRBJ2-2 and V is TRBV30; D may be TRBD1 or TRBD2 (5 bases each). This CDR3 contains 15 residues. V lost 4 bases, J lost 1 base, and 13 bases lay in between. Germline loops: CDR1 GTSNPN, CDR2 SVGIG (reference sequence). The CDR3 coding sequence is TGTGCCTGGACAAAAATGGGGGTGAACACCGGGGAGCTGTTTTTT. Its translation is CAWTKMGVNTGELFF.

The chain carries TRBV27 and TRBJ1-5, with TRBD1 matching over 7 bases. The CDR3 extends over 17 amino acids. Germline CDR1 is MNHEY and CDR2 is SMNVEV (reference sequence). V shed 4 bases and J 0 bases; nucleotides not matched to a gene: 9. The CDR3 bases are TGTGCCAGCAGTTCAACAGGGGCTCCTTATAGCAATCAGCCCCAGCATTTT. This gives the protein CASSSTGAPYSNQPQHF.

This rearrangement joins TRBV5-6 to TRBJ1-1, with D uncertain. With 1 base removed from V and 2 bases from J, the gap between germline ends came to 18 bases. Germline assignment: CDR1 SGHDT and CDR2 YYEEEE. The CDR3 runs 17 residues. CDR3 loop: CASSLPFFQNTNTEAFF. CDR3 sequence (DNA): TGTGCCAGCAGCTTGCCTTTTTTTCAGAATACTAACACTGAAGCTTTCTTT.

This clone was counted once. The rearrangement uses TRBV7-3 and TRBJ1-6; 8 bases agree with TRBD1. This CDR3 spans 19 amino acids. Germline V gene data show CDR1 as SGHTA and CDR2 as FQGTGA. After removal of 2 bases from V and 0 bases from J, the junction contained 9 bases not matched to a gene. The CDR3 is CASSLQAGQVSSYNSPLHF. DNA of the CDR3: TGTGCCAGCAGCTTACAGGCGGGACAGGTAAGCTCCTATAATTCACCCCTCCACTTT.

V usage is TRBV13 and J usage is TRBJ2-1; D may correspond to TRBD1 or TRBD2 (7 bases each). Trimming stripped 5 bases from V and 7 bases from J, with 15 bases between. The CDR3 is 14 amino acids. Germline assignment: CDR1 PRHDT and CDR2 FYEKMQ (reference sequence). The CDR3 here is CASSSGTAENEQFF. CDR3 sequence (DNA): TGTGCCAGCAGCAGCGGGACAGCGGAGAATGAGCAGTTCTTC. The full variable domain, its missing parts supplied by reference TRBV13 and TRBJ2-1, is AAGVIQSPRHLIKEKRETATLKCYPIPRHDTVYWYQQGPGQDPQFLISFYEKMQSDKGSIPDRFSAQQFSDYHSELNMSSLELGDSALYFCASSSGTAENEQFFGPGTRLTVL.

The chain combines TRBV19 with TRBJ1-2; a possible D gene is TRBD1 (6 bases). Germline V lookup: CDR1 LNHDA, CDR2 SQIVND (reference sequence). The ends were cut back, 6 bases at V and 0 bases at J, with 14 bases in the middle. CDR3 length: 15 amino acids. CDR3 coding DNA: TGTGCCAGTAGCCCAGAACAGGGAGCTAACTATGGCTACACCTTC. It translates to CASSPEQGANYGYTF.

CDR3 sequence reads: CASSFYDNEQFF. CDR3 coding DNA: TGTGCCAGCAGCTTTTATGACAATGAGCAGTTCTTC. The chain joins TRBV7-3 to TRBJ2-1; no reliable D call. CDR1 and CDR2 from the germline V gene are SGHTA and FQGTGA. The CDR3 has 12 amino acids. V shed 3 bases and J shed 5 bases, with 5 bases lying between them.

The chain has TRBV9 and TRBJ1-2; D is possibly TRBD1 (5 bases). The CDR3 is made up of 15 amino acids. In germline, CDR1 is SGDLS, CDR2 YYNGEE. The V end lost 4 bases, the J end lost 5 bases, and 18 bases lay between the germline ends. CDR3 sequence reads: CASSQGSQGLYGYTF. The CDR3 DNA reads TGTGCCAGCAGCCAGGGCTCACAAGGACTTTATGGCTACACCTTC.

The chain is built from TRBV6-6 and TRBJ1-1, with D unresolved. Germline lookup yields CDR1 MNHNY and CDR2 SVGAGI (reference sequence). The CDR3 is 15 amino acids. V gave up 0 bases and J gave up 1 base, with 9 bases separating them. This CDR3 is CASSYSSTRNTEAFF. The CDR3 DNA reads as TGTGCCAGCAGTTACTCGAGTACCCGGAACACTGAAGCTTTCTTT.

The rearrangement joins TRBV25-1 to TRBJ1-1; D ambiguous. The CDR3 has 18 residues. Germline-derived CDR1 and CDR2 are MGHDK and SYGVNS. The V end lost 5 bases, the J end lost 3 bases, and 25 bases lay between the germline ends. Written as DNA, the CDR3 is TGTGCCAGCAGTACAAATCTCCTCGGTCGGAGGCGGGACACTGAAGCTTTCTTT. This codes for CASSTNLLGRRRDTEAFF.